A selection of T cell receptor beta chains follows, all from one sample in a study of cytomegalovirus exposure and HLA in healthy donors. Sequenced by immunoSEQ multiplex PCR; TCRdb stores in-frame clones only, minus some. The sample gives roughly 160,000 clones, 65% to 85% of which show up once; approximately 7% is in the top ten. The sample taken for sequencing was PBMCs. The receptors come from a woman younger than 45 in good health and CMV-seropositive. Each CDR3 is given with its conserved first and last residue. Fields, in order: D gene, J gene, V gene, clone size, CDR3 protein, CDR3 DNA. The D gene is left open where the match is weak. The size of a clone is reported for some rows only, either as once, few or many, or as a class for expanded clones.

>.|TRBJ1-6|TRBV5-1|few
CASSLDTGNSLRLHF
TGCGCCAGCAGCTTGGACACGGGGAACAGTCTCCGACTCCACTTT
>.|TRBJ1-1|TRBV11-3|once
CASSLTGMNTEAFF
TGTGCCAGCAGCTTAACAGGGATGAACACTGAAGCTTTCTTT
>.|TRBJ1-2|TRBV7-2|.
CASSFSTSGRSATGYGYTF
TGTGCCAGCAGCTTCAGTACCTCCGGCAGATCAGCTACGGGCTATGGCTACACCTTC
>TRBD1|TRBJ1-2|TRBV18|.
CASSLRGRENGYTF
TGTGCCAGCTCCCTCAGGGGGCGCGAAAATGGCTACACCTTC
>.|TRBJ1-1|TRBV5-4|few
CASSLDRIGAFF
TGTGCCAGCAGCTTAGACAGAATTGGAGCTTTCTTT
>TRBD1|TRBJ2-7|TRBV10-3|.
CATSDRGQSYEQYF
TGTGCCACCAGCGACAGGGGGCAATCCTACGAGCAGTACTTC
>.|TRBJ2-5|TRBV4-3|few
CASSQDRVGGTQYF
TGCGCCAGCAGCCAAGACAGGGTCGGGGGGACCCAGTACTTC
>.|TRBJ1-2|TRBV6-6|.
CASSYPDRGIHYGYTF
TGTGCCAGCAGTTACCCCGACCGGGGAATCCACTATGGCTACACCTTC
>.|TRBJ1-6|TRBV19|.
CASSMSGQFHSPLHF
TGTGCCAGTAGTATGAGCGGGCAGTTCCATTCACCCCTCCACTTT
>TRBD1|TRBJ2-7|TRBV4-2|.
CASSQGWDGTGSYEQYF
TGTGCCAGCAGCCAAGGATGGGACGGGACAGGGTCTTACGAGCAGTACTTC
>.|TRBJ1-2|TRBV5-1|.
CASSSAGGLGYGYTF
TGCGCCAGCAGCTCTGCGGGGGGGCTAGGCTATGGCTACACCTTC
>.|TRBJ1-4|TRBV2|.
CASRTTANEKLFF
TGTGCCAGCAGGACGACAGCTAATGAAAAACTGTTTTTT
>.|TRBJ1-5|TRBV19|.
CATAGSSNQPQHF
TGTGCCACCGCGGGTTCTAGCAATCAGCCCCAGCATTTT
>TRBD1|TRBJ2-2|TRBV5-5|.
CASSSTGVTGELFF
TGTGCCAGCAGCTCTACAGGGGTCACCGGGGAGCTGTTTTTT
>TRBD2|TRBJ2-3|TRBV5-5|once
CASSLVLGSGGSDTQYF
TGTGCCAGCAGCTTGGTTCTAGGTAGCGGGGGGTCAGATACGCAGTATTTT
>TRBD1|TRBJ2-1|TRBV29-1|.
CSVGGPGQGSYNEQFF
TGCAGCGTTGGTGGCCCGGGACAGGGCTCCTACAATGAGCAGTTCTTC
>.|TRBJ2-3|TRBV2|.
CASSRGWGRGTDTQYF
TGTGCCAGCAGTCGGGGATGGGGTAGGGGCACAGATACGCAGTATTTT
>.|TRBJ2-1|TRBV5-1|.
CASSLTGYNEQFF
TGCGCCAGCAGCTTAACAGGTTACAATGAGCAGTTCTTC
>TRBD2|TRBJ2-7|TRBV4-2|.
CASSQDWSGGRAVEQYF
TGTGCCAGCAGCCAAGATTGGTCGGGGGGTCGAGCGGTCGAGCAGTACTTC
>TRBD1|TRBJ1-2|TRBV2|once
CAFGAGTGGAGYGYTF
TGTGCTTTTGGTGCCGGGACAGGGGGCGCCGGCTATGGCTACACCTTC
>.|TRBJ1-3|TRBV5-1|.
CASSLAVGGSSGNTIYF
TGCGCCAGCAGCTTGGCGGTAGGGGGATCGTCTGGAAACACCATATATTTT
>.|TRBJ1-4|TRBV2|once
CASSSLTGLNEKLFF
TGTGCCAGCAGCTCTCTTACAGGGTTAAACGAAAAACTGTTTTTT
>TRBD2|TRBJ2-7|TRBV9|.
CASSDSGVGEQYF
TGTGCCAGCAGCGATAGCGGGGTGGGGGAGCAGTACTTC
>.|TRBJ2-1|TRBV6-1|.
CASRTGTLNEQFF
TGTGCCAGCAGAACCGGGACACTCAATGAGCAGTTCTTC
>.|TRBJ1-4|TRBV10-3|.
CAISERQVTPEKLFF
TGTGCCATCAGTGAACGTCAGGTGACACCTGAAAAACTGTTTTTT
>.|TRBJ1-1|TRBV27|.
CASSLPGTEAFF
TGTGCCAGCAGTTTGCCGGGTACTGAAGCTTTCTTT
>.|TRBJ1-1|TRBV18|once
CASSPSGFNTEAFF
TGTGCCAGCTCACCATCGGGATTTAACACTGAAGCTTTCTTT